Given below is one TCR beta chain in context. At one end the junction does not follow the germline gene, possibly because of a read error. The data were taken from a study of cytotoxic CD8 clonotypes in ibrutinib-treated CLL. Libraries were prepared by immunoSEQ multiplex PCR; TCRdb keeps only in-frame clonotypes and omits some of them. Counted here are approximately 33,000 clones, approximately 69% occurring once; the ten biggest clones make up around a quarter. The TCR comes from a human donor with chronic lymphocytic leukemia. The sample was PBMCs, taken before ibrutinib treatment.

This CDR3 reads CASSKAQEREYNEQFF. DNA for the CDR3: TGTGCCAGCAGTAAAGCGCAGGAGCGGGAGTACAATGAGCAGTTCTTC. V gene TRBV2 combines with J gene TRBJ2-1; the match to TRBD2 covers 8 bases. Germline lookup yields CDR1 SNHLY and CDR2 FYNNEI. The CDR3 is 16 residues long. Full variable domain (remainder filled in from reference TRBV2 and TRBJ2-1): EPEVTQTPSHQVTQMGQEVILRCVPISNHLYFYWYRQILGQKVEFLVSFYNNEISEKSEIFDDQFSVERPDGSNFTLKIRSTKLEDSAMYFCASSKAQEREYNEQFFGPGTRLTVL.